This T cell receptor beta chain was documented in a study of response to subunit inactivated influenza vaccine. Study-wide points: Researchers suggested that each seasonal influenza vaccination recruits few new T cells.

V lost 6 bases, J lost 1 base, and 12 bases lay in between. This CDR3 comprises 13 residues. Germline V gene lookup returns CDR1 SQVTM and CDR2 ANQGSEA. TCRdb re-analysed the RT-PCR reads in MiXCR, keeping a single row per CDR3 protein. The sample holds hundreds of thousands of distinct CDR3 sequences, 9.5% to 12% seen once. This clonotype occurred many times. The antigen remains undetermined. This sample comprised PBMCs from blood, obtained more than 35 days after vaccination. This chain connects TRBV29-1 to TRBJ1-1; a weak D match, TRBD1 (5 bases). This receptor was identified in a man between 50 and 59 years old who received an inactivated influenza vaccine. In nucleotides, the CDR3 is TGCAGCGTACAAACAGGAACGAACACTGAAGCTTTCTTT. This gives the protein CSVQTGTNTEAFF. The full variable domain, with the rest looked up from reference TRBV29-1 and TRBJ1-1, is SAVISQKPSRDICQRGTSLTIQCQVDSQVTMMFWYRQQPGQSLTLIATANQGSEATYESGFVIDKFPISRPNLTFSTLTVSNMSPEDSSIYLCSVQTGTNTEAFFGQGTRLTVV.